This TCR beta chain stems from a study of blood T cell repertoires in COVID-19. By proportion, this clone is medium-sized. The V and J ends lost 6 bases and 3 bases, in that order; junction bases with no gene match: 6. CDR1 and CDR2 (germline): SQVTM, ANQGSEA. The CDR3 has 13 amino acids. The protocol was immunoSEQ multiplex PCR, while the TCRdb copy is restricted to in-frame clones and leaves out a portion. The sample has 60,000 to 70,000 clones; about 84% are singletons. This sequence originates from a human donor in a cohort sampled during active COVID-19. The source material was peripheral blood. The V and J genes are TRBV29-1 and TRBJ1-2; TRBD1 aligns across 8 bases. As DNA, the CDR3 is TGCAGCGTAACCGGACAGGGTCACTATGGCTACACCTTC. Its translation: CSVTGQGHYGYTF.